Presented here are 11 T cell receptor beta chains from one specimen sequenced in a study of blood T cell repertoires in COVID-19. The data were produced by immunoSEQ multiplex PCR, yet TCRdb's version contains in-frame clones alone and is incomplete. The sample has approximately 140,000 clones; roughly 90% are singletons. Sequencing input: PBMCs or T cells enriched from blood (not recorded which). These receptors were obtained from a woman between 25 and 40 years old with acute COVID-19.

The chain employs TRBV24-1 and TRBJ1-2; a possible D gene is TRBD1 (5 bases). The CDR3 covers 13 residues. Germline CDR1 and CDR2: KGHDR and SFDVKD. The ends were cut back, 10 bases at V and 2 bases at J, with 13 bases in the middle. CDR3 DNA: TGTGCCACGTCGGGGGGTTCGAACTATGGCTACACCTTC. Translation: CATSGGSNYGYTF.

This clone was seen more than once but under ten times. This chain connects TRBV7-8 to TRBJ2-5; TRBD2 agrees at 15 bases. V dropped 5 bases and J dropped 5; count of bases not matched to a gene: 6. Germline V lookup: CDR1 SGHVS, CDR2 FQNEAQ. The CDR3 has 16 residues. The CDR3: CASSRGLAGGWETQYF. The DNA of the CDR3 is TGTGCCAGCAGCCGAGGACTAGCGGGAGGGTGGGAGACCCAGTACTTC.

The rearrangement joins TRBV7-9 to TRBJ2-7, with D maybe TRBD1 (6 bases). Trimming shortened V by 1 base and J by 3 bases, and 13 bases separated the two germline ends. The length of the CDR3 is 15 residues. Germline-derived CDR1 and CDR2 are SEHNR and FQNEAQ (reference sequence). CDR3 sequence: CASSLGDYRVYEQYF. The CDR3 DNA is TGTGCCAGCAGCTTAGGCGATTACAGGGTCTACGAGCAGTACTTC.

The CDR3 sequence: CASSSLAERTDTQYF. CDR3 nucleotide sequence: TGTGCCAGCAGCTCACTAGCGGAGCGCACAGATACGCAGTATTTT. V usage is TRBV7-2 and J usage is TRBJ2-3; 8 bases are a match to TRBD2. Trimming took 4 bases from V and 1 from J; bases not matched to a gene: 4. The CDR3 runs 15 residues. The germline V gene encodes CDR1 SGHTA and CDR2 FQGNSA.

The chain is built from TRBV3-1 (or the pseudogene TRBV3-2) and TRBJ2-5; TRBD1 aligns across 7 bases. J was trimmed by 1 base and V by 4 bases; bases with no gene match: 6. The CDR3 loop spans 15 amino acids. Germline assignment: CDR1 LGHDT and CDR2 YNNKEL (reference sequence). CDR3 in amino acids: CASSRQDRAQETQYF. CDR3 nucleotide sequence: TGTGCCAGCAGCCGCCAAGACAGGGCCCAAGAGACCCAGTACTTC.

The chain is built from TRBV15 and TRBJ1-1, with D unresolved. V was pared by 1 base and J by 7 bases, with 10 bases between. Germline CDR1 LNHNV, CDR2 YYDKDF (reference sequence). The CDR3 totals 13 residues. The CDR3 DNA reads TGTGCCACCAGCAGAGGAGTGGGCAGTGAAGCTTTCTTT. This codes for CATSRGVGSEAFF.

DNA of the CDR3: TGCGCCAGCAGCCTATCCACATCCCCGGGGGGCTACACCTTC. This gives the protein CASSLSTSPGGYTF. The chain couples TRBV5-1 to TRBJ1-2, with D unresolved. The ends were cut back, 4 bases at V and 8 bases at J, with 18 bases in the middle. The CDR3 is 14 amino acids. Germline V lookup: CDR1 SGHRS, CDR2 YFSETQ. Complete variable domain (other parts from reference TRBV5-1 and TRBJ1-2): KAGVTQTPRYLIKTRGQQVTLSCSPISGHRSVSWYQQTPGQGLQFLFEYFSETQRNKGNFPGRFSGRQFSNSRSEMNVSTLELGDSALYLCASSLSTSPGGYTFGSGTRLTVV.

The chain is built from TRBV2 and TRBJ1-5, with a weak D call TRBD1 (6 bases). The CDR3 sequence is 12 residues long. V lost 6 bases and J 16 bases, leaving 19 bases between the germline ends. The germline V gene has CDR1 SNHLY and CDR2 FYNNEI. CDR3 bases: TGTGCCAGCAGCGCCCAGGAATGGGACACTCATTTT. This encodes CASSAQEWDTHF.

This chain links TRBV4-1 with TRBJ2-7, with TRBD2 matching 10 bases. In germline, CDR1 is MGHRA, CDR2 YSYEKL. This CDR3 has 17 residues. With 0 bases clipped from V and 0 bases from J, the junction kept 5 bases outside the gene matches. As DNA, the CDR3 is TGCGCCAGCAGCCAAGATAGGCTAGCGGGGGCCTCCTACGAGCAGTACTTC. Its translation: CASSQDRLAGASYEQYF.

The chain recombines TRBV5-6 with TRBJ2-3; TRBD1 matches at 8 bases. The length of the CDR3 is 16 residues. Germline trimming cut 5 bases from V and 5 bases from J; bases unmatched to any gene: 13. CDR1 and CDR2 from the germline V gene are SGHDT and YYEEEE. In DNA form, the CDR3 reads TGTGCCAGCAGAAAACCGGGACAGGAAGAAGTAGATACGCAGTATTTT. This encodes CASRKPGQEEVDTQYF.

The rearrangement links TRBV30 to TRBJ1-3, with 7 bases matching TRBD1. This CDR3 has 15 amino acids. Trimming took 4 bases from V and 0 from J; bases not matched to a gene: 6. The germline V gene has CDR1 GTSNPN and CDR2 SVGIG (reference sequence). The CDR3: CAWTDRDLSGNTIYF. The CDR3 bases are TGTGCCTGGACCGACAGGGATCTCTCTGGAAACACCATATATTTT.